Following are 31 T cell receptor beta chains from one sample sequenced in a study of cytomegalovirus exposure and HLA in healthy donors. The PCR used 60 Vbeta and 13 Jbeta primers. Assay used: immunoSEQ multiplex PCR; TCRdb lists only in-frame clones, some missing. Of about 82,000 clones listed, 10% are singletons. The sample was PBMCs. Source of these receptors: a man aged 55 to 69 in good health and CMV-seropositive.

The CDR3 DNA follows: TGTGCCAGCAGCTTTACGTGGGGGACTAGCGGGGGGCGGCATGAGCAGTTCTTC. Protein: CASSFTWGTSGGRHEQFF. The genes are TRBV7-6 and TRBJ2-1, with 15 positions matching TRBD2. V shed 3 bases and J 8 bases; nucleotides not matched to a gene: 11. CDR1 and CDR2 from the germline V gene are SGHVS and FNYEAQ. This CDR3 has 18 residues.

V is TRBV5-3 and J is TRBJ1-5; D is possibly TRBD1 (6 bases). TRBV5-3 is treated as an ORF (open reading frame) with a function not yet certain. Trimming removed 5 bases from V and 1 base from J, with 10 bases in between. There are 14 residues in the CDR3. CDR3 bases: TGTGCCAGAAGATCCAGGGGAAGCAATCAGCCCCAGCATTTT. Its protein product is CARRSRGSNQPQHF.

The chain recombines TRBV5-6 with TRBJ2-7; 7 bases align to TRBD1. Looked up from germline, CDR1 is SGHDT and CDR2 is YYEEEE. CDR3 length: 14 amino acids. V trimming: 4 bases; J trimming: 3 bases; junction bases outside the gene matches: 7. CDR3 loop: CASSPGTVGYEQYV. The CDR3, as DNA: TGTGCCAGCAGCCCCGGGACAGTTGGCTACGAGCAGTACGTC.

The gene calls are TRBV7-8 and TRBJ2-1; D is unresolved. Trimming stripped 2 bases from V and 6 bases from J, with 14 bases between. CDR1 and CDR2 (germline): SGHVS, FQNEAQ. This CDR3 is 15 amino acids long. DNA for the CDR3: TGTGCCAGCAGCTTAACAAGAATCCCAGTCAATGAGCAGTTCTTC. Amino acids: CASSLTRIPVNEQFF. Filled out from reference TRBV7-8 and TRBJ2-1, the complete variable domain reads GAGVSQSPRYKVAKRGQDVALRCDPISGHVSLFWYQQALGQGPEFLTYFQNEAQLDKSGLPSDRFFAERPEGSVSTLKIQRTQQEDSAVYLCASSLTRIPVNEQFFGPGTRLTVL.

This clone was found a few times. This sequence joins TRBV11-1 and TRBJ2-7; possible D gene TRBD2, 5 bases. V lost 5 bases to trimming and J lost 5 bases, with 10 bases between them. The CDR3 is 12 amino acids. Germline V gene sequence: CDR1 SGHAT, CDR2 FQDESV (reference sequence). CDR3 in amino acids: CASSPNGNEQYF. CDR3 nucleotide sequence: TGTGCCAGCAGCCCAAACGGGAACGAGCAGTACTTC.

This clone has only a few counts. This rearrangement joins TRBV5-4 to TRBJ1-4; weak D call: TRBD1 (5 bases). The CDR3 loop spans 13 amino acids. Looked up from germline, CDR1 is SGHNT and CDR2 is YYREEE (reference sequence). The germline V and J ends were trimmed by 4 bases and 8 bases, with 12 bases remaining between them. The CDR3 sequence: CASSTQKGEKLFF. The CDR3 DNA sequence: TGTGCCAGCAGCACCCAAAAGGGGGAAAAACTGTTTTTT.

V is TRBV5-1 and J is TRBJ1-1; D remains ambiguous. V gave up 0 bases and J gave up 1 base, with 10 bases separating them. This CDR3 comprises 15 residues. Germline V gene lookup returns CDR1 SGHRS and CDR2 YFSETQ. This CDR3 reads CASSLGGLRNTEAFF. The CDR3, as DNA: TGCGCCAGCAGCTTGGGAGGACTCAGGAACACTGAAGCTTTCTTT.

In its sample, this clone was seen a few times. CDR3 region: CSADRGDTEAFF. CDR3 coding DNA: TGCAGCGCTGACAGGGGAGACACTGAAGCTTTCTTT. The gene calls are TRBV29-1 and TRBJ1-1; TRBD1 matches at 8 bases. The CDR3 has 12 amino acids. In germline, CDR1 is SQVTM, CDR2 ANQGSEA. V dropped 7 bases and J dropped 3; count of bases not matched to a gene: 4.

This chain connects TRBV10-3 to TRBJ2-7, with D tentatively TRBD2 (5 bases). This CDR3 has 11 amino acids. V gave up 10 bases and J gave up 5 bases, with 12 bases separating them. The germline V gene has CDR1 ENHRY and CDR2 SYGVKD. The CDR3 region is CAKEGEDEQYF. The DNA of the CDR3 is TGTGCCAAAGAGGGAGAGGACGAGCAGTACTTC.

V and J are TRBV2 and TRBJ2-1, with D uncertain. Germline assignment: CDR1 SNHLY and CDR2 FYNNEI. Trimming took 4 bases from V and 10 from J, leaving 11 bases between them. This CDR3 has 12 residues. Here the CDR3 DNA reads TGTGCCAGCAGTGTATTGTCCCCCGAGCAGTTCTTC. This codes for CASSVLSPEQFF.

The chain carries TRBV6-1 and TRBJ2-7; 8 bases match TRBD1. Trimming cost V 3 bases and J 2 bases; bases outside gene matches: 6. The CDR3 has 15 amino acids. CDR1 is MNHNS and CDR2 is SASEGT in the germline V gene. The DNA for the CDR3 is TGTGCCAGCAGTGAGTCCCGGGACAGGCCCTACGAGCAGTACTTC. Encoded protein: CASSESRDRPYEQYF.

This clone has just a few counts. This rearrangement joins TRBV6-1 to TRBJ2-1, with D tentatively TRBD2 (6 bases). CDR1 is MNHNS, CDR2 SASEGT, per germline. V shed 2 bases and J shed 8 bases, with 10 bases lying between them. The CDR3 runs to 13 residues. CDR3 coding DNA: TGTGCCAGCAGTGAAAGCCTAGCGTATGAGCAGTTCTTC. It specifies CASSESLAYEQFF.

V gene TRBV11-2 combines with J gene TRBJ1-1; D is undetermined. The CDR3 runs to 13 residues. CDR1 is SGHAT and CDR2 is FQNNGV in the germline V gene. V gave up 0 bases and J gave up 7 bases, with 9 bases separating them. The CDR3 reads CASSLEGGIEAFF. In DNA form, the CDR3 reads TGTGCCAGCAGCTTAGAGGGAGGTATTGAAGCTTTCTTT.

In this sample, this clone turned up a few times. This rearrangement joins TRBV27 to TRBJ2-3; 15 nucleotides align to TRBD2. CDR3 size: 15 residues. V shed 2 bases and J 6 bases; nucleotides not matched to a gene: 0. CDR1 is MNHEY, CDR2 SMNVEV, per germline (reference sequence). CDR3 nucleotide sequence: TGTGCCAGCAGTTTAGGGACTAGCGGGGGGGATACGCAGTATTTT. Its translation is CASSLGTSGGDTQYF.

This chain connects TRBV2 to TRBJ2-1; TRBD2 matches 11 bases. This CDR3 is 15 amino acids long. Per germline, CDR1 SNHLY and CDR2 FYNNEI. V lost 5 bases to trimming and J lost 8 bases; unmatched junction nucleotides: 8. The CDR3 spells CASSKLAGGYDEQFF. The CDR3 DNA reads TGTGCCAGCAGTAAATTAGCGGGAGGGTACGATGAGCAGTTCTTC.

The V call is TRBV2, the J call TRBJ2-1; TRBD1 matches at 9 bases. V was clipped by 7 bases and J by 7 bases; unmatched bases: 8. The germline CDR1 and CDR2 sequences are SNHLY and FYNNEI. The CDR3 consists of 14 residues. CDR3 DNA sequence: TGTGCCAGCACTGGGGACAGGGTGAAGAATGAGCAGTTCTTC. The encoded protein is CASTGDRVKNEQFF.

With regard to this clone: Other DNA sequences of this sample code for an identical CDR3. As DNA, the CDR3 is TGTGCCAGCAGCTTGGGACAGGGGGTTAGCATTAATGGCTACACCTTC. This encodes CASSLGQGVSINGYTF. This chain connects TRBV5-4 to TRBJ1-2, with 9 positions matching TRBD1. Germline CDR1 and CDR2: SGHNT and YYREEE (reference sequence). The CDR3 runs 16 residues. Trimming at V came to 0 bases and at J to 6 bases, leaving 9 bases not matched to a gene.

This clone was seen a handful of times. The rearrangement uses TRBV6-1 and TRBJ2-7; the D is unclear. V was clipped by 3 bases and J by 3 bases, with 12 bases between them. This CDR3 has 14 residues. CDR1 and CDR2 (germline): MNHNS, SASEGT. CDR3 protein: CASSDRATFYEQYF. The CDR3 DNA follows: TGTGCCAGCAGTGATCGAGCGACCTTCTACGAGCAGTACTTC.

The chain uses TRBV28 and TRBJ2-1; D is uncertain. The germline V gene encodes CDR1 MDHEN and CDR2 SYDVKM. The CDR3 contains 12 residues. The V end was cut by 11 bases, the J end by 8 bases, with 16 bases between. DNA of the CDR3: TGTGCCTATGAGAAGAGTTTCGATGAGCAGTTCTTC. It yields the protein CAYEKSFDEQFF.

V is TRBV9 and J is TRBJ1-1, with D tentatively TRBD1 (5 bases). This CDR3 contains 11 residues. Germline assignment: CDR1 SGDLS and CDR2 YYNGEE. The V end was cut by 4 bases, the J end by 5 bases, with 6 bases between. As DNA, the CDR3 is TGTGCCAGCAGCCGGGGGACTGAAGCTTTCTTT. This gives the protein CASSRGTEAFF.

This clone occurred a few times. The V and J genes are TRBV19 and TRBJ2-3; D ambiguous. The CDR3 is made up of 16 amino acids. Trimming cost V 6 bases and J 3 bases, with 19 bases left between them. CDR1 is LNHDA and CDR2 is SQIVND in the germline V gene (reference sequence). CDR3: CASRRHGLRGTDTQYF. CDR3 sequence (DNA): TGTGCCAGTAGAAGGCACGGTCTCCGCGGAACAGATACGCAGTATTTT.

The chain combines TRBV11-2 with TRBJ1-2, with a possible D match to TRBD1 (5 bases). There are 16 residues in the CDR3. Germline CDR1 is SGHAT and CDR2 is FQNNGV. Trimming cost V 4 bases and J 5 bases, with 20 bases left between them. The CDR3 is CASSSRGGWWDYGYTF. CDR3 sequence (DNA): TGTGCCAGCAGCTCCCGGGGGGGGTGGTGGGATTATGGCTACACCTTC.

The chain is built from TRBV10-3 and TRBJ2-1; 12 bases line up with TRBD2. Unmatched junction bases numbered 4, after V lost 1 base and J lost 0 bases. CDR3 size: 18 residues. The germline V gene encodes CDR1 ENHRY and CDR2 SYGVKD. The CDR3 region has the DNA TGTGCCATCAGTGAGTTCGGACTAGCGGGGAGCTCCTACAATGAGCAGTTCTTC. As protein: CAISEFGLAGSSYNEQFF.

The CDR3 is CASSLGTGARMNTEAFF. Here the CDR3 DNA reads TGTGCCAGCAGCTTGGGGACAGGGGCTCGGATGAACACTGAAGCTTTCTTT. The rearrangement joins TRBV5-6 to TRBJ1-1; 9 bases agree with TRBD1. Losses at the gene ends were 0 bases for V and 0 bases for J; bases not matched to a gene: 6. Germline CDR1 reads SGHDT; CDR2 reads YYEEEE. The CDR3 covers 17 residues.

This sequence joins TRBV2 and TRBJ2-7; TRBD2 might be the D (5 bases). Trimming stripped 0 bases from V and 4 bases from J, with 16 bases between. This CDR3 has 16 residues. Germline CDR1 SNHLY, CDR2 FYNNEI. The CDR3 nucleotides read TGTGCCAGCAGTGAAGCGGAAGGGAGAGAACGATACGAGCAGTACGTC. Protein product: CASSEAEGRERYEQYV.

This clone was found a few times. The rearrangement joins TRBV5-4 to TRBJ2-5, with a possible D match to TRBD1 (6 bases). Germline V gives CDR1 SGHNT, CDR2 YYREEE (reference sequence). V dropped 4 bases and J dropped 1 base, with 11 bases sitting between them. The CDR3 consists of 14 residues. The CDR3 DNA follows: TGTGCCAGCAGCGTACAGGGAGTCCAAGAGACCCAGTACTTC. Encoded protein: CASSVQGVQETQYF.

This clone appeared a few times. This chain joins TRBV10-3 and TRBJ2-7; the D gene could be TRBD1 or TRBD2 (5 bases each). V lost 6 bases to trimming and J lost 6 bases, with 12 bases between them. In germline, CDR1 is ENHRY, CDR2 SYGVKD. The CDR3 runs 12 residues. This CDR3 is CAIRTDGGEQYV. CDR3 DNA: TGTGCCATCAGAACCGATGGGGGCGAGCAGTACGTC.

The gene calls are TRBV19 and TRBJ1-3, with D possibly being TRBD1 (6 bases). The CDR3 length is 16 residues. V lost 5 bases, J lost 0 bases, and 14 bases lay in between. Germline loops: CDR1 LNHDA, CDR2 SQIVND (reference sequence). The CDR3 region is CASSFQGPFSGNTIYF. In DNA form, the CDR3 reads TGTGCCAGTAGTTTCCAGGGGCCCTTCTCTGGAAACACCATATATTTT. Together with reference TRBV19 and TRBJ1-3, the CDR3 gives the full variable domain: DGGITQSPKYLFRKEGQNVTLSCEQNLNHDAMYWYRQDPGQGLRLIYYSQIVNDFQKGDIAEGYSVSREKKESFPLTVTSAQKNPTAFYLCASSFQGPFSGNTIYFGEGSWLTVV.

This clone has just a few counts. The chain uses TRBV29-1 and TRBJ1-3; D is uncertain. Trimming stripped 6 bases from V and 5 bases from J, with 8 bases between. The germline V gene has CDR1 SQVTM and CDR2 ANQGSEA. The CDR3 has 11 residues. The CDR3 DNA reads as TGCAGCGTACAAATTAGAAACACCATATATTTT. Translating gives CSVQIRNTIYF. The variable domain in full, with the rest retrieved from reference TRBV29-1 and TRBJ1-3, is SAVISQKPSRDICQRGTSLTIQCQVDSQVTMMFWYRQQPGQSLTLIATANQGSEATYESGFVIDKFPISRPNLTFSTLTVSNMSPEDSSIYLCSVQIRNTIYFGEGSWLTVV.

The genes are TRBV13 and TRBJ2-7; TRBD1 agrees at 7 bases. The V gene end was trimmed by 5 bases and the J gene end by 5 bases; junction bases not matched to a gene: 6. Germline V lookup: CDR1 PRHDT, CDR2 FYEKMQ (reference sequence). The length of the CDR3 is 13 residues. CDR3 in DNA: TGTGCCAGCAGCGTCGACAGGGAAGACGAGCAGTACGTC. Translating gives CASSVDREDEQYV.

V gene TRBV15 combines with J gene TRBJ2-7; D is possibly TRBD1 (7 bases). Per germline, CDR1 LNHNV and CDR2 YYDKDF (reference sequence). This CDR3 region has 14 residues. With 5 bases removed from V and 2 bases from J, the gap between germline ends came to 13 bases. CDR3 amino acids: CATSPRGTAYEQYF. In DNA, the CDR3 is TGTGCCACCAGCCCCCGGGGGACAGCCTACGAGCAGTACTTC.